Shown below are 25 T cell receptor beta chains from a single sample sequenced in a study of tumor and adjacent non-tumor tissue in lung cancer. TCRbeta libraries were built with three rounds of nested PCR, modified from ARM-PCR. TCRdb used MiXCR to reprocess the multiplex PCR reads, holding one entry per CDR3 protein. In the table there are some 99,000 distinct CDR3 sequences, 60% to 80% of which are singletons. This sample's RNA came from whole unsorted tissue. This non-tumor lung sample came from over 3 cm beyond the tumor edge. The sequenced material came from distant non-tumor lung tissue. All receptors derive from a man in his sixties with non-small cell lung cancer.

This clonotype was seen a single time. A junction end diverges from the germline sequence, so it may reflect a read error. The CDR3 region has the DNA TGTGCCAGCCAATCAGGGACAGAGGCCCAGTACTTC. As protein: CASQSGTEAQYF. The rearrangement joins TRBV7-8 to TRBJ2-5; 7 bases agree with TRBD1. The V gene's germline CDR1 is SGHVS and CDR2 FQNEAQ. This CDR3 region has 12 residues.

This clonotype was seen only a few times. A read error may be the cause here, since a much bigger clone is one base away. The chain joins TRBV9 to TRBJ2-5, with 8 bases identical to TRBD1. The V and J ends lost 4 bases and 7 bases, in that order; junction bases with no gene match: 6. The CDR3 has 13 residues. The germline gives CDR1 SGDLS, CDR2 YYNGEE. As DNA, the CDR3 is TGTGCCAGCAGCAAAGGACAGGGTGGGACCCAGTACTTC. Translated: CASSKGQGGTQYF. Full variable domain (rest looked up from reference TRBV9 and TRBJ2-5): DSGVTQTPKHLITATGQRVTLRCSPRSGDLSVYWYQQSLDQGLQFLIQYYNGEERAKGNILERFSAQQFPDLHSELNLSSLELGDSALYFCASSKGQGGTQYFGPGTRLLVL.

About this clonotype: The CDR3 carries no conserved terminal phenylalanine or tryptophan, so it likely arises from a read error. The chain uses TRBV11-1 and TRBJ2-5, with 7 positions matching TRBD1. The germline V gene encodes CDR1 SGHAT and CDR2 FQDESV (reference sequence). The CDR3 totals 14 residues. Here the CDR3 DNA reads TGTGCCATCAGCTCCGGACAGGACCAAGAGACCCAGTACCTC. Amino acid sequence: CAISSGQDQETQYL.

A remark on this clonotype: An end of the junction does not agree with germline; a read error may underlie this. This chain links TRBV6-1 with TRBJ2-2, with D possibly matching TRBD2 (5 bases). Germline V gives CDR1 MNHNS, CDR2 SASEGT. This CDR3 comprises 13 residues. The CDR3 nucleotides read TGTGCCAGCTGTGACTACACCACCGGGGAACTGTTTTTT. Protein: CASCDYTTGELFF.

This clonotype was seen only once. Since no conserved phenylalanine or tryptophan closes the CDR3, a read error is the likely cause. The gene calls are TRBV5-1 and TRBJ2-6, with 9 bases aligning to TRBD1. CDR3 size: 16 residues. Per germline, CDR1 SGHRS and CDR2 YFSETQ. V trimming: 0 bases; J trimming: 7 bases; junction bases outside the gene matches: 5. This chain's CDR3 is CASSLAPDRGANVLTS. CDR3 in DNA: TGCGCCAGCAGCTTGGCCCCGGACAGGGGCGCCAACGTCCTGACTTCC.

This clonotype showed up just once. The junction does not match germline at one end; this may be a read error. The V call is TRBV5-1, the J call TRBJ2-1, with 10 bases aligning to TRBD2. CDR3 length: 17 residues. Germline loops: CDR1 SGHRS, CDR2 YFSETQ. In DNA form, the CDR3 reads TGCGCCAGCGGCTTGGGTGGGTTAGCGGGAGGTCACAATGAGCAGTTCTTC. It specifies CASGLGGLAGGHNEQFF.

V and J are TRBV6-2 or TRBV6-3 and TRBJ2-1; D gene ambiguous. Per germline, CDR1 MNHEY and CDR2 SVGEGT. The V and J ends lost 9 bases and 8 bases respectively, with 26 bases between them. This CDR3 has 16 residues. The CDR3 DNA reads TGTGCCAGTGGTTACTCGGGTCACGGACGGGCCGATGAGCAGTTCTTC. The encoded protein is CASGYSGHGRADEQFF.

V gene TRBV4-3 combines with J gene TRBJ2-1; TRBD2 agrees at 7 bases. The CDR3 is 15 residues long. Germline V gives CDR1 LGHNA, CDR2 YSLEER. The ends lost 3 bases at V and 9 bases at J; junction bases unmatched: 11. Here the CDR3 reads CASSQETGGSGEQFF. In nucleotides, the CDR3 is TGCGCCAGCAGCCAGGAAACTGGCGGGAGTGGTGAGCAGTTCTTC.

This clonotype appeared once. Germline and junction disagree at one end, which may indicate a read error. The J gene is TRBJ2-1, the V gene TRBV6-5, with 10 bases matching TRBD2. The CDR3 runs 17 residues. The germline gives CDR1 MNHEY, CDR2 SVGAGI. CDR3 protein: CASNYLASGRSYNEQFF. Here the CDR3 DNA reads TGCGCCAGCAATTACTTAGCTAGCGGGAGATCCTACAATGAGCAGTTCTTC.

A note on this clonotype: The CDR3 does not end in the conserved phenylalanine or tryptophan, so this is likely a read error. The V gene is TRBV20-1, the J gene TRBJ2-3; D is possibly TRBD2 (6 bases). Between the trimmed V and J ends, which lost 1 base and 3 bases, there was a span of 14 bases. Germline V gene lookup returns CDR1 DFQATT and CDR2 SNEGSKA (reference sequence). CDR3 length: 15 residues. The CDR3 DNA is TGCAGTGCTAGAGGAGGGACTGCAACAACAGATACGCAGTATCTT. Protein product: CSARGGTATTDTQYL.

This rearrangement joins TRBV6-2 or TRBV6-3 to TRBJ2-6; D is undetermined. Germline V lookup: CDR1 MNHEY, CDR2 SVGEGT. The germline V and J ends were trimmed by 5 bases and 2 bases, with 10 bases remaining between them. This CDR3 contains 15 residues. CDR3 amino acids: CASSDPNAGANVLTF. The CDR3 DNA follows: TGTGCCAGCAGTGACCCTAACGCTGGGGCCAACGTCCTGACTTTC.

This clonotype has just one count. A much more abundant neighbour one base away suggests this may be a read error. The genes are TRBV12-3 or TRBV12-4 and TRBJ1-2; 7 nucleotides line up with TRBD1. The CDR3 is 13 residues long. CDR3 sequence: CASSPGQEYGHTF. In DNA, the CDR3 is TGTGCCAGCAGCCCCGGACAGGAGTATGGCCACACCTTC.

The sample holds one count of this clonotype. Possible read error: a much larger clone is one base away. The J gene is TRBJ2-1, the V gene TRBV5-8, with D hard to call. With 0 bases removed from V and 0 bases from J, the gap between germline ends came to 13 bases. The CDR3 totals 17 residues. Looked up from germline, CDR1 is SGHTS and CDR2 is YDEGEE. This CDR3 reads CASSLVRARSSYNEQFF. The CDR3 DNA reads TGTGCCAGCAGCTTGGTACGGGCCCGGAGCTCCTACAATGAGCAGTTCTTC.

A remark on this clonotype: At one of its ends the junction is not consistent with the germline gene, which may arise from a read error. In DNA, the CDR3 is TGTACCAGCAGTCGAGAACAGACCAATGAAAAACTGTTTTTT. Its translation is CTSSREQTNEKLFF. The gene calls are TRBV6-5 and TRBJ1-4, with D unclear. The CDR3 runs 14 residues. The germline V gene has CDR1 MNHEY and CDR2 SVGAGI.

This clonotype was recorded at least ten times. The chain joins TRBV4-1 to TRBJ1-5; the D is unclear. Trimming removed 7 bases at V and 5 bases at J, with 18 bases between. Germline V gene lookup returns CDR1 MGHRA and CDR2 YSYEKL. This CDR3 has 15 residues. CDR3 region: CASNPRWNRYQPQHF. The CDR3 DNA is TGCGCCAGCAACCCCAGATGGAATCGGTATCAGCCCCAGCATTTT.

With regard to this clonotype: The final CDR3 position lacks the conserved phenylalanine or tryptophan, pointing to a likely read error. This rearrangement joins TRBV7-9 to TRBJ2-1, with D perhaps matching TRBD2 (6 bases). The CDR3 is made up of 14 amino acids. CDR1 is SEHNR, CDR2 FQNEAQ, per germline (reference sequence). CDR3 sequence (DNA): TGTGCAAGCAGCCGAACCACCACGAGGGACTTGCAGTTCTTA. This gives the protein CASSRTTTRDLQFL.

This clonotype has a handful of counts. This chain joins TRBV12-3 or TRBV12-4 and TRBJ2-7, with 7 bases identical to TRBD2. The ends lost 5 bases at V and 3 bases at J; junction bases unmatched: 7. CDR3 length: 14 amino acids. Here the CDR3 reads CASSPGTNVYEQYF. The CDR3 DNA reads TGTGCCAGCAGTCCCGGGACTAACGTCTACGAGCAGTACTTC.

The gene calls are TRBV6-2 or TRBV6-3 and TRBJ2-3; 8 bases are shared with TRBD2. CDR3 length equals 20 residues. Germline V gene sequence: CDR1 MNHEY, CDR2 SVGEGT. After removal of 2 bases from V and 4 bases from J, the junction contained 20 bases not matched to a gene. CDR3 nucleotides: TGTGCCAGCAGTTACCCTATGGCGGGGGGCTCTCCCCCCCGGTCAGATACGCAGTATTTT. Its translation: CASSYPMAGGSPPRSDTQYF.

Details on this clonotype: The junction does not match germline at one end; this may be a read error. The CDR3 loop reads CASSREGLQGPYSNQPQQF. CDR3 nucleotide sequence: TGTGCCAGCAGCCGAGAAGGGCTCCAGGGGCCATATAGCAATCAGCCCCAGCAATTT. The chain carries TRBV14 and TRBJ1-5; D may be TRBD1 (6 bases). The CDR3 is 19 amino acids. Germline CDR1 and CDR2: SGHDN and FVKESK.

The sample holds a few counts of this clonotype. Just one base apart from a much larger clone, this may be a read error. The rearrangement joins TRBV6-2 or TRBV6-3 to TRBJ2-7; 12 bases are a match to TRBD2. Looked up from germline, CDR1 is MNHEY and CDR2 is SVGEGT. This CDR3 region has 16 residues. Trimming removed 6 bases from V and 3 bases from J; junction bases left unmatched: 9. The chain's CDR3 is CASSQPGLAGIYEQYF. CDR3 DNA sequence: TGTGCCAGCAGCCAGCCCGGACTAGCGGGGATCTACGAGCAGTACTTC.

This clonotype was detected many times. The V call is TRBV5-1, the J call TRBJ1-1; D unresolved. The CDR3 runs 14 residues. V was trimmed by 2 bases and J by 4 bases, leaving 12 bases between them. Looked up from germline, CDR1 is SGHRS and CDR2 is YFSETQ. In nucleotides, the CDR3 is TGCGCCAGCAGCTTCGACCAAGGCAGCACTGAAGCTTTCTTT. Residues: CASSFDQGSTEAFF.

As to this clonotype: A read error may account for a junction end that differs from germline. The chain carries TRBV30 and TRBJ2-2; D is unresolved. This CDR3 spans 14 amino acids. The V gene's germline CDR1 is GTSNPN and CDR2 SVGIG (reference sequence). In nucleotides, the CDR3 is TGTGCCTGGAGTGAAGGTATCGTCACCTGGGAGCTGTTTTTT. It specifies CAWSEGIVTWELFF.

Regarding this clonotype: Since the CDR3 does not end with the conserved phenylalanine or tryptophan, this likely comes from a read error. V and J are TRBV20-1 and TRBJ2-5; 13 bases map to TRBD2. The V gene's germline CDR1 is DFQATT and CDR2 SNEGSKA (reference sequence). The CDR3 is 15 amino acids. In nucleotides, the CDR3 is TGCTGTGCTTCCCCCGGGACTAGCGGGATTGAGACCCAGTACATC. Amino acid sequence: CCASPGTSGIETQYI.

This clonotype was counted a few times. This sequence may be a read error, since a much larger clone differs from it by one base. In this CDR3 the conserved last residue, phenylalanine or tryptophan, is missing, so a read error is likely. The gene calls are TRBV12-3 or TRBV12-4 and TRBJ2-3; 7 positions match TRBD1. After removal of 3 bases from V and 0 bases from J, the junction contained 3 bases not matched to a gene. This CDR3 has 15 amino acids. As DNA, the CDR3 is TGTGCCAGCAGTTTCTCGGGACAGAGCACAGATACGCAGTATTCT. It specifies CASSFSGQSTDTQYS.

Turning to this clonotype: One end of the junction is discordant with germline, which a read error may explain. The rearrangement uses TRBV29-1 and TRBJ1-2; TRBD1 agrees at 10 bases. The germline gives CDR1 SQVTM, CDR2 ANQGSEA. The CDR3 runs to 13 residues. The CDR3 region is CSVRDRGNYDYTF. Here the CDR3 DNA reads TGCAGCGTCCGGGACAGGGGTAACTATGACTACACGTTC.